The next 11 T cell receptor beta chains were all read from a single sample in a study of Ad26.COV2.S vaccination and SARS-CoV-2 variants. As for treatment: 15 to 20 received Ad26.COV2.S at low or high dose, single or two shots; 5 received placebo; per-sample allocation not given. All samples were drawn on day 63, counting from the first vaccine or placebo injection. The repertoire was sequenced with immunoSEQ multiplex PCR; TCRdb's copy has only in-frame clones and lacks some. The sample shows about 400,000 clones, more than 75% of them seen only once. Sequences were derived from peripheral blood, sampled in a trial of Ad26.COV2.S vaccine versus placebo. The receptors shown here come from a person aged 18 to 59 who received the Ad26.COV2.S COVID-19 vaccine or a placebo.

The CDR3, as DNA: TGTGCCAGCAGTGAGCGGGGCACCTCCTATGGCTACACCTTC. Residues: CASSERGTSYGYTF. This chain links TRBV6-1 with TRBJ1-2; possible D gene TRBD1, 5 bases. Trimming removed 3 bases from V and 4 bases from J, with 12 bases in between. The CDR3 covers 14 residues. Germline V lookup: CDR1 MNHNS, CDR2 SASEGT.

This clone was seen a handful of times. The chain employs TRBV2 and TRBJ1-5; 7 bases fit TRBD1. The CDR3 runs to 15 residues. CDR1 SNHLY and CDR2 FYNNEI come from the germline V gene. V was pared by 4 bases and J by 3 bases, with 6 bases of the junction left unmatched. CDR3 protein: CASSGEQGFNQPQHF. For the CDR3, the DNA is TGTGCCAGCAGTGGGGAACAGGGGTTCAATCAGCCCCAGCATTTT.

A note on this clone: Other DNA sequences of this sample code for an identical CDR3. CDR3 sequence (DNA): TGTGCCAGTAGTATGGGACAGGGTAACACTGAAGCTTTCTTT. Translated: CASSMGQGNTEAFF. The chain is built from TRBV19 and TRBJ1-1, with 9 bases matching TRBD1. CDR1 is LNHDA and CDR2 is SQIVND in the germline V gene (reference sequence). The trim removed 3 bases at V and 2 bases at J, leaving 1 base unmatched. The CDR3 totals 14 residues. Based on the CDR3 plus reference TRBV19 and TRBJ1-1, the full variable domain is DGGITQSPKYLFRKEGQNVTLSCEQNLNHDAMYWYRQDPGQGLRLIYYSQIVNDFQKGDIAEGYSVSREKKESFPLTVTSAQKNPTAFYLCASSMGQGNTEAFFGQGTRLTVV.

The chain recombines TRBV5-1 with TRBJ2-2, with TRBD1 matching 7 bases. The CDR3 runs to 15 residues. Germline assignment: CDR1 SGHRS and CDR2 YFSETQ. V lost 4 bases to trimming and J lost 2 bases; unmatched junction nucleotides: 5. CDR3 loop: CASSRDRVNTGELFF. The CDR3 DNA reads as TGCGCCAGCAGCCGTGACAGGGTCAACACCGGGGAGCTGTTTTTT.

The chain combines TRBV6-5 with TRBJ1-6; D may be TRBD1 (5 bases). The V end was cut by 6 bases, the J end by 8 bases, with 17 bases between. The germline CDR1 and CDR2 sequences are MNHEY and SVGAGI. The CDR3 runs to 15 residues. The CDR3 bases are TGTGCCAGCAGCCGCCTCGGGACCGACGATTCACCCCTCCACTTT. It is translated as CASSRLGTDDSPLHF.

The V gene is TRBV5-8, the J gene TRBJ1-2; D uncertain. Germline CDR1 reads SGHTS; CDR2 reads YDEGEE. V lost 0 bases and J 8 bases, leaving 11 bases between the germline ends. CDR3 length equals 13 residues. CDR3 protein: CASSLDGPIGYTF. In DNA, the CDR3 is TGTGCCAGCAGCTTGGACGGCCCGATCGGCTACACCTTC.

The V and J genes are TRBV27 and TRBJ2-2; weak D call: TRBD1 (6 bases). The CDR3 totals 15 residues. V shed 6 bases and J shed 2 bases, with 13 bases lying between them. Germline CDR1 is MNHEY and CDR2 is SMNVEV (reference sequence). The CDR3 here is CASSRDRINTGELFF. The CDR3 DNA reads as TGTGCCAGCAGCCGCGACAGGATCAACACCGGGGAGCTGTTTTTT.

This chain connects TRBV7-6 to TRBJ2-5, with a possible D match to TRBD1 (5 bases). Germline-derived CDR1 and CDR2 are SGHVS and FNYEAQ. Trimming removed 5 bases at V and 1 base at J, with 20 bases between. The CDR3 spans 17 residues. In DNA form, the CDR3 reads TGTGCCAGCAGCGTCACCTACAGGACACCCATCCAAGAGACCCAGTACTTC. It yields the protein CASSVTYRTPIQETQYF.

A single count supports this clone. The chain carries TRBV7-9 and TRBJ2-5; 9 bases fit TRBD2. Trimming took 1 base from V and 5 from J; bases not matched to a gene: 8. The CDR3 is 16 amino acids. CDR1 SEHNR and CDR2 FQNEAQ come from the germline V gene (reference sequence). CDR3 in amino acids: CASSLGLAGVLETQYF. The DNA for the CDR3 is TGTGCCAGCAGCTTAGGGTTAGCGGGGGTACTGGAGACCCAGTACTTC.

The gene calls are TRBV28 and TRBJ1-4; unclear D gene. The CDR3 sequence is 13 residues long. Germline values: CDR1 MDHEN, CDR2 SYDVKM. The V and J ends lost 7 bases and 8 bases respectively, with 14 bases between them. In DNA form, the CDR3 reads TGTGCCAGCAACAACAGCTTCCGGGAAAAACTGTTTTTT. This sequence encodes CASNNSFREKLFF.

This clone was observed a few times. CDR3 nucleotide sequence: TGCGCCAGCAGTGACAGCCTGAACACTGAAGCTTTCTTT. Amino acid sequence: CASSDSLNTEAFF. The chain employs TRBV10-1 and TRBJ1-1; D is unclear. Trimming removed 3 bases from V and 0 bases from J, with 5 bases in between. Germline V gene lookup returns CDR1 WNHNN and CDR2 SYGVQD (reference sequence). The CDR3 is 13 residues long.